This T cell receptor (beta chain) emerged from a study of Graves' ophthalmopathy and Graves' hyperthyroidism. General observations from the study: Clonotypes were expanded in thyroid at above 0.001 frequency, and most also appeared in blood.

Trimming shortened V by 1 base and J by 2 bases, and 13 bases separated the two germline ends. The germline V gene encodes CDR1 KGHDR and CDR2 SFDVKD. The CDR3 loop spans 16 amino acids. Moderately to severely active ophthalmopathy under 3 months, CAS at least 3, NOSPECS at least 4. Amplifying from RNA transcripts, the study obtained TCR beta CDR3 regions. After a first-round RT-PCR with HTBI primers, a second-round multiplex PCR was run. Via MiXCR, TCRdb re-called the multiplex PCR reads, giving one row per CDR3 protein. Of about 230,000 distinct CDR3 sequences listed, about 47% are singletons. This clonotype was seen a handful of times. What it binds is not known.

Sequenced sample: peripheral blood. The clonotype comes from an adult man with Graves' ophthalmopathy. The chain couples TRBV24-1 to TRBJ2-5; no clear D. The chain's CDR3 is CATSDFTGAIQETQYF. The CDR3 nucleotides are TGTGCCACCAGTGATTTCACGGGTGCGATACAAGAGACCCAGTACTTC.